These T cell receptor beta chains were read from a single sample in a study of blood T cell repertoires in COVID-19. Libraries were prepared by immunoSEQ multiplex PCR; TCRdb keeps only in-frame clonotypes and omits some of them. In the table there are roughly 70,000 clones, around 88% of which are singletons. Sequenced input: peripheral blood. The source of these receptors is a woman at least 80 years old with acute or convalescent COVID-19. Both conserved end residues are part of each CDR3. Each record gives: clone size, V gene, D gene, J gene, CDR3 DNA, CDR3 protein. The D gene is left open where the match is weak. Some rows have no size entry. The others give once, few or many, or a class for an expanded clone.

size: -
V: TRBV2
D: -
J: TRBJ1-1
DNA: TGTGCCAGCAGCGGGTATCTGGATGGTGGAGCTTTCTTT
CDR3: CASSGYLDGGAFF

size: -
V: TRBV27
D: -
J: TRBJ2-3
DNA: TGTGCCAGCACCCTAGGAGGGGGGGCAGATACGCAGTATTTT
CDR3: CASTLGGGADTQYF

size: -
V: TRBV28
D: -
J: TRBJ1-1
DNA: TGTGCCAGCAGTTTACCCCCTCGACAAAATAAAGCTTTCTTT
CDR3: CASSLPPRQNKAFF

size: -
V: TRBV5-1
D: -
J: TRBJ1-1
DNA: TGCGCCAGCAGCTTTCAGGGTCCCAGCACTGAAGCTTTCTTT
CDR3: CASSFQGPSTEAFF

size: -
V: TRBV7-2
D: TRBD1
J: TRBJ1-5
DNA: TGTGCCAGCAGCTTAGTCATGGGACAGGGGGCCGTGAGCAATCAGCCCCAGCATTTT
CDR3: CASSLVMGQGAVSNQPQHF

size: -
V: TRBV18
D: TRBD2
J: TRBJ2-1
DNA: TGTGCCAGCTCACCTCCGGGACTAGCGACCGCCAATGAGCAGTTCTTC
CDR3: CASSPPGLATANEQFF

size: -
V: TRBV9
D: TRBD2
J: TRBJ2-5
DNA: TGTGCCAGCAGCGTAACGGGACTAGCGACCGGGCAGGAGACCCAGTACTTC
CDR3: CASSVTGLATGQETQYF

size: -
V: TRBV9
D: -
J: TRBJ1-5
DNA: TGTGCCAGCAGCGTAGACGGGGGATCAGGGCAGCCCCAGCATTTT
CDR3: CASSVDGGSGQPQHF

size: -
V: TRBV28
D: TRBD1
J: TRBJ1-2
DNA: TGTGCCAGCGTCACAGGGGAGCGGGGCTACACCTTC
CDR3: CASVTGERGYTF

size: -
V: TRBV3-1/TRBV3-2
D: TRBD1
J: TRBJ1-6
DNA: TGTGCCAGCAGGGTATCAAGGACAGGTAATTCACCCCTCCACTTT
CDR3: CASRVSRTGNSPLHF

size: -
V: TRBV12-3/TRBV12-4
D: -
J: TRBJ1-4
DNA: TGTGCCAGCAGTCAATGGCCGCTCCCTAAACTGTTTTTT
CDR3: CASSQWPLPKLFF

size: -
V: TRBV7-8
D: -
J: TRBJ2-7
DNA: TGTGCCAGCAGCTCTTCGGGACTTTCCTACGAGCAGTACTTC
CDR3: CASSSSGLSYEQYF

size: -
V: TRBV21-1
D: -
J: TRBJ1-1
DNA: TGTGCCAGCAGCCCCAAGATTGGGACAGGGGCGAACACTGAAGCTTTCTTT
CDR3: CASSPKIGTGANTEAFF

size: -
V: TRBV5-1
D: -
J: TRBJ2-5
DNA: TGCGCCAGCAGATTGCTCGGGGACCAAGAGACCCAGTACTTC
CDR3: CASRLLGDQETQYF

size: -
V: TRBV29-1
D: TRBD1
J: TRBJ1-1
DNA: TGCAGCGTCGGGGACAGGGGGAACACTGAAGCTTTCTTT
CDR3: CSVGDRGNTEAFF

size: -
V: TRBV7-3
D: TRBD1
J: TRBJ1-1
DNA: TGTGCCAGCAGCTCACAGGGGGTGGGCACTGAAGCTTTCTTT
CDR3: CASSSQGVGTEAFF

size: -
V: TRBV27
D: TRBD1
J: TRBJ1-2
DNA: TGTGCCAGCAGAAAGGACAGGGGTAACTATGGCTACACCTTC
CDR3: CASRKDRGNYGYTF

size: -
V: TRBV5-4
D: -
J: TRBJ2-5
DNA: TGTGCCAGCAGCTTCCGGACAGAGCAAGAGACCCAGTACTTC
CDR3: CASSFRTEQETQYF

size: once
V: TRBV5-1
D: -
J: TRBJ2-1
DNA: TGCGCCAGCAGCATGAGCTCCTACAATGAGCAGTTCTTC
CDR3: CASSMSSYNEQFF

size: -
V: TRBV6-2/TRBV6-3
D: TRBD2
J: TRBJ2-7
DNA: TGTGCCAGCAGTTCTAGCGGGGTAAGGGACGAGCAGTACTTC
CDR3: CASSSSGVRDEQYF

size: -
V: TRBV29-1
D: TRBD1
J: TRBJ1-2
DNA: TGCAGCGTTGAAACCGGGACAGGGGGCGGGTATGGCTACACCTTC
CDR3: CSVETGTGGGYGYTF

size: -
V: TRBV4-3
D: -
J: TRBJ1-1
DNA: TGCGCCAGCAGCCAAGGCTTGGGGCAGATGAGCACTGAAGCTTTCTTT
CDR3: CASSQGLGQMSTEAFF

size: -
V: TRBV4-1
D: -
J: TRBJ1-3
DNA: TGCGCCAGCAGCCAACGGGGGGCCAACTCTGGAAACACCATATATTTT
CDR3: CASSQRGANSGNTIYF

size: -
V: TRBV13
D: TRBD1
J: TRBJ1-1
DNA: TGTGCCAGCAGCTTCTCGGGACAGGGTGACACTGAAGCTTTCTTT
CDR3: CASSFSGQGDTEAFF

size: -
V: TRBV5-1
D: TRBD1
J: TRBJ1-4
DNA: TGCGCCAGCAGCATACCACAGGGGAGTAAGGAAAAACTGTTTTTT
CDR3: CASSIPQGSKEKLFF

size: -
V: TRBV19
D: -
J: TRBJ2-3
DNA: TGTGCCAGCCGACCCGGGAACCCAGATACGCAGTATTTT
CDR3: CASRPGNPDTQYF

size: -
V: TRBV11-2
D: TRBD2
J: TRBJ2-7
DNA: TGTGCCAGCAGCCCAACGTCGGGACTAGCGGGAGTGGGGGAGCAGTACTTC
CDR3: CASSPTSGLAGVGEQYF

size: once
V: TRBV7-2
D: -
J: TRBJ2-7
DNA: TGTGCCAGCAGCTTAAGGGGTAAAACCTACGAGCAGTACTTC
CDR3: CASSLRGKTYEQYF

size: -
V: TRBV3-1/TRBV3-2
D: TRBD1
J: TRBJ1-2
DNA: TGTGCCAGCAGCAAACAGGGGGCCTATGGCTACACCTTC
CDR3: CASSKQGAYGYTF

size: -
V: TRBV11-3
D: -
J: TRBJ2-3
DNA: TGTGCCAGCAGCTCCAACAATGGCGATACGCAGTATTTT
CDR3: CASSSNNGDTQYF

size: -
V: TRBV6-5
D: -
J: TRBJ1-5
DNA: TGTGCCAGCAGCCTAGATAGCAATCAGCCCCAGCATTTT
CDR3: CASSLDSNQPQHF

size: -
V: TRBV5-6
D: -
J: TRBJ1-2
DNA: TGTGCCAGCAGCCTCCCGAGAGAGATGGGCGGCTACACCTTC
CDR3: CASSLPREMGGYTF

size: -
V: TRBV4-3
D: TRBD1
J: TRBJ1-2
DNA: TGCGCCAGCAGCCAAGGGCAACAGGGGACTTTCGGCTACACCTTC
CDR3: CASSQGQQGTFGYTF

size: once
V: TRBV5-1
D: -
J: TRBJ1-5
DNA: TGCGCCAGCAGCTCAGGGCAGCCCCAGCATTTT
CDR3: CASSSGQPQHF

size: -
V: TRBV6-5
D: -
J: TRBJ1-6
DNA: TGTGCCAGCAGTTACTCGTGGGGCCCGGATTCACCCCTCCACTTT
CDR3: CASSYSWGPDSPLHF

size: -
V: TRBV18
D: TRBD2
J: TRBJ2-1
DNA: TGTGCCAGCTCACCCGGGGGGGGCAATGAGCAGTTCTTC
CDR3: CASSPGGGNEQFF

size: -
V: TRBV7-8
D: TRBD2
J: TRBJ2-1
DNA: TGTGCCAGCAGCTTAGCTCCTCGGGGGGTCTCCTACAATGAGCAGTTCTTC
CDR3: CASSLAPRGVSYNEQFF

size: -
V: TRBV6-5
D: TRBD2
J: TRBJ2-5
DNA: TGTGCCAGCAGTTTATCCGGGACTAGCGAAGTTGAGACCCAGTACTTC
CDR3: CASSLSGTSEVETQYF

size: -
V: TRBV19
D: TRBD1
J: TRBJ2-4
DNA: TGTGCCAGTACCGGGACAGGGGAAAAAAACATTCAGTACTTC
CDR3: CASTGTGEKNIQYF

size: -
V: TRBV27
D: -
J: TRBJ1-2
DNA: TGTGCCAGCAGTTTTCGGGAGAGGGCTGCCGGCTACACCTTC
CDR3: CASSFRERAAGYTF

size: -
V: TRBV5-1
D: -
J: TRBJ2-7
DNA: TGCGCCAGCAGAACCAGGGAGGAAGGGGAGCAGTACTTC
CDR3: CASRTREEGEQYF

size: -
V: TRBV2
D: TRBD2
J: TRBJ2-5
DNA: TGTGCCAGCGGGGGACTAGCCGAGACCCAGTACTTC
CDR3: CASGGLAETQYF

size: -
V: TRBV10-3
D: -
J: TRBJ1-1
DNA: TGTGCCATCAGCCTCAGTAGGGGTACTGAAGCTTTCTTT
CDR3: CAISLSRGTEAFF

size: -
V: TRBV7-2
D: -
J: TRBJ1-2
DNA: TGTGCCAGCAGCTTAGTTGTTGACAGTAACTATGGCTACACCTTC
CDR3: CASSLVVDSNYGYTF

size: -
V: TRBV15
D: -
J: TRBJ1-1
DNA: TGTGCCACCAGCCCGTGGGAGGGGGAAGCTTTCTTT
CDR3: CATSPWEGEAFF

size: -
V: TRBV6-5
D: TRBD2
J: TRBJ2-7
DNA: TGTGCCACCAGTAGCGGGAGCCTTTCCTACGAGCAGTACTTC
CDR3: CATSSGSLSYEQYF

size: -
V: TRBV7-8
D: TRBD2
J: TRBJ2-1
DNA: TGTGCCAGCAGCACCCATGAGGGTAGCGGGAGGGCAGGGGAGCAGTTCTTC
CDR3: CASSTHEGSGRAGEQFF

size: -
V: TRBV6-6
D: -
J: TRBJ1-2
DNA: TGTGCCAGCAGTTACATCCGGGACACCCGCTATGGCTACACCTTC
CDR3: CASSYIRDTRYGYTF

size: -
V: TRBV4-3
D: TRBD2
J: TRBJ2-7
DNA: TGCGCCAGCAGCCACGCGGTCGTAGGGACTAGCTACGAGCAGTACTTC
CDR3: CASSHAVVGTSYEQYF

size: -
V: TRBV4-2
D: TRBD1
J: TRBJ1-3
DNA: TGTGCCAGCGACCCCGGGACAGGGGGCGAGAACACCATATATTTT
CDR3: CASDPGTGGENTIYF

size: -
V: TRBV19
D: -
J: TRBJ2-7
DNA: TGTGCCAGTAGTATCGGCTATAGGGCAACTAGTTACGAGCAGTACTTC
CDR3: CASSIGYRATSYEQYF

size: -
V: TRBV3-1/TRBV3-2
D: TRBD1
J: TRBJ2-5
DNA: TGTGCCAGCAGCACCTTACCCGGGACAGCAATTCAAGAGACCCAGTACTTC
CDR3: CASSTLPGTAIQETQYF

size: -
V: TRBV3-1/TRBV3-2
D: -
J: TRBJ2-1
DNA: TGTGCCAGCAGCCAGGGCCTACGGGGAAGGCAGTTCTTC
CDR3: CASSQGLRGRQFF